The 7 T cell receptor beta chains in this list originate from one sample, sequenced in a study of blood T cells in healthy people across ages. Together with a sample-barcoded 5' primer, a J-beta primer mix was included in a second PCR lasting roughly 6 to 12 cycles. TCRdb analysed the 5' RACE reads with MiXCR anew, one entry per CDR3 protein. The sample has roughly 800,000 distinct CDR3 sequences; 25% are singletons. This sample also belongs to another study, concerning T cells of mothers and their children.

The sample was blood. Every receptor here comes from a boy younger than 18 in good health.

This clonotype was detected only a few times. The gene calls are TRBV5-5 and TRBJ2-5, with D uncertain. Judging by the DNA end, TRBJ2-7 fits better; the J call may be wrong. CDR3 length: 13 residues. CDR1 is SGHKS and CDR2 is YYEKEE in the germline V gene (reference sequence). The CDR3 bases are TGTGCCAGCAGCTTGAGTAAACCCTACGAGCAGTACTTC. It translates to CASSLSKPYEQYF.

V is TRBV7-9 and J is TRBJ2-4; D gene unclear. The CDR3 contains 14 residues. V dropped 5 bases and J dropped 0 bases, with 8 bases sitting between them. Germline V gene sequence: CDR1 SEHNR, CDR2 FQNEAQ (reference sequence). CDR3 nucleotide sequence: TGTGCCAGCAGCACCCCGGGAGCCAAAAACATTCAGTACTTC. Protein: CASSTPGAKNIQYF.

The genes are TRBV13 and TRBJ2-7, with D perhaps TRBD2 (6 bases). Germline V gives CDR1 PRHDT, CDR2 FYEKMQ (reference sequence). V lost 1 base and J 0 bases, leaving 13 bases between the germline ends. This CDR3 has 16 residues. CDR3 DNA sequence: TGTGCCAGCAGCTTAGACCCTAGCGTGAGCTCCTACGAGCAGTACTTC. Translation: CASSLDPSVSSYEQYF.

This clonotype was observed a handful of times. The chain joins TRBV5-1 to TRBJ2-1; D is possibly TRBD2 (6 bases). V lost 7 bases to trimming and J lost 8 bases, with 7 bases between them. The CDR3 has 10 amino acids. CDR1 and CDR2 (germline): SGHRS, YFSETQ. The CDR3 loop is CASSGDEQFF. The CDR3 nucleotides are TGCGCCAGCTCGGGGGATGAGCAGTTCTTC.

This clonotype showed up just a few times. A read error may produce the germline difference seen at one junction end. V is TRBV20-1 and J is TRBJ1-3, with D possibly matching TRBD1 (5 bases). CDR1 is DFQATT and CDR2 is SNEGSKA in the germline V gene (reference sequence). The length of the CDR3 is 17 residues. The DNA of the CDR3 is TGCAGTGCTGGAGACCGGAGCCGGGACGGCTCTGGAAACACCATATATTTT. As protein: CSAGDRSRDGSGNTIYF.

For this clonotype: An end of the junction does not agree with germline; a read error may underlie this. In nucleotides, the CDR3 is TGCGCCAGCAGTGTAGAGGGGACCCACATGAACACTGTAGCTTTCTTT. Translated: CASSVEGTHMNTVAFF. The V gene is TRBV10-2, the J gene TRBJ1-1, with a possible D match to TRBD1 (5 bases). The CDR3 runs to 16 residues. Germline V CDR1 and CDR2: WSHSY, SAAADI.

The chain combines TRBV7-2 with TRBJ2-1, with 9 positions matching TRBD2. The CDR3 extends over 15 amino acids. CDR1 is SGHTA, CDR2 FQGNSA, per germline. J lost 5 bases, V lost 4 bases, and 6 bases had no gene match. The CDR3 nucleotides read TGTGCCAGCAGCTACGTTAGCGGGAGTAACAATGAGCAGTTCTTC. Protein: CASSYVSGSNNEQFF. The entire variable domain, with the rest obtained from reference TRBV7-2 and TRBJ2-1, is as follows: GAGVSQSPSNKVTEKGKDVELRCDPISGHTALYWYRQSLGQGLEFLIYFQGNSAPDKSGLPSDRFSAERTGGSVSTLTIQRTQQEDSAVYLCASSYVSGSNNEQFFGPGTRLTVL.